This TCR beta chain was recovered during a study of blood T cell repertoires in COVID-19. Study at large: Sites across the United States, Italy and Spain contributed samples from acute and convalescent COVID-19. The analysed material was cDNA or gDNA that came from T cells, B-cell-depleted T cells, or PBMCs.

Only one count was recorded for this clone. Germline V gives CDR1 SGHAT, CDR2 FQNNGV. The CDR3 has 15 amino acids. The trim removed 1 base at V and 6 bases at J, leaving 6 bases unmatched. Original processing notes: From reference gene primer amplification, estimates of nucleated cell counts were derived. Method: immunoSEQ multiplex PCR; TCRdb's copy keeps in-frame clones and lacks some. The V and J calls and clone size are taken from that table; D and trimming were inferred from the DNA. This sample has roughly 57,000 clones; around four fifths occur once, and the top ten carry roughly 13%. The V gene is TRBV11-2, the J gene TRBJ2-3, with 8 bases aligning to TRBD2. This sequence was found in a woman in her 70s with acute or convalescent COVID-19. Sequencing input: peripheral blood. CDR3 in amino acids: CASSLAGGVEDTQYF. CDR3 DNA: TGTGCCAGCAGCTTAGCCGGGGGGGTGGAGGATACGCAGTATTTT.